These 24 T cell receptor beta chains share one sample of origin, sequenced in a study of siplizumab effects on memory and regulatory T cells. The repertoire was sequenced with immunoSEQ multiplex PCR; TCRdb's copy has only in-frame clones and lacks some. The sample consists of approximately 120,000 clones, about 90% of them appearing once. Source material: Tregs sorted from blood. These receptors were collected from a human donor in good health.

This chain joins TRBV5-1 and TRBJ2-5; D remains unclear. The CDR3 loop spans 12 amino acids. Trimming removed 4 bases from V and 1 base from J, with 5 bases in between. Germline V gene lookup returns CDR1 SGHRS and CDR2 YFSETQ. The CDR3 loop reads CASSRPQETQYF. CDR3 sequence (DNA): TGCGCCAGCAGCAGGCCCCAAGAGACCCAGTACTTC. The complete variable domain, with remaining parts taken from reference TRBV5-1 and TRBJ2-5, reads KAGVTQTPRYLIKTRGQQVTLSCSPISGHRSVSWYQQTPGQGLQFLFEYFSETQRNKGNFPGRFSGRQFSNSRSEMNVSTLELGDSALYLCASSRPQETQYFGPGTRLLVL.

The chain combines TRBV11-3 with TRBJ2-1; TRBD1 matches 8 bases. Unmatched junction bases numbered 2, after V lost 5 bases and J lost 2 bases. The germline V gene encodes CDR1 SGHNT and CDR2 YENEEA. CDR3 size: 14 residues. This CDR3 reads CASSRTGPYNEQFF. The CDR3 coding sequence is TGTGCCAGCAGCCGGACAGGGCCCTACAATGAGCAGTTCTTC.

The CDR3: CASSGGGYTDTQYF. CDR3 DNA sequence: TGCGCCAGCTCTGGCGGGGGCTACACAGATACGCAGTATTTT. The chain couples TRBV10-2 to TRBJ2-3, with D tentatively TRBD2 (7 bases). CDR1 and CDR2 (germline): WSHSY, SAAADI. Trimming removed 8 bases from V and 2 bases from J, with 14 bases in between. The CDR3 consists of 14 residues.

There are a few counts of this clone. The CDR3 nucleotides are TGTGCCAGCAGTGAGACTAGCGGGGGGCCGAGCTCCTACAATGAGCAGTTCTTC. Translated: CASSETSGGPSSYNEQFF. The chain recombines TRBV6-1 with TRBJ2-1, with 13 bases that match TRBD2. V was pared by 3 bases and J by 0 bases, with 5 bases of the junction left unmatched. Germline-derived CDR1 and CDR2 are MNHNS and SASEGT. The CDR3 is 18 residues long.

The J gene is TRBJ2-7, the V gene TRBV19, with a tentative D call TRBD1 (6 bases). V lost 4 bases to trimming and J lost 2 bases, with 18 bases between them. This CDR3 has 16 residues. Germline loops: CDR1 LNHDA, CDR2 SQIVND (reference sequence). The DNA of the CDR3 is TGTGCCAGTAGTACCCCCACGGGACACGCAACCTACGAGCAGTACTTC. Translation gives CASSTPTGHATYEQYF.

The genes are TRBV6-6 and TRBJ2-5, with 11 nucleotides matching TRBD1. V trimming: 6 bases; J trimming: 1 base; junction bases outside the gene matches: 7. There are 16 residues in the CDR3. Germline V gives CDR1 MNHNY, CDR2 SVGAGI (reference sequence). The CDR3 protein is CASRPDRGLSQETQYF. For the CDR3, the DNA is TGTGCCAGCAGGCCGGACAGGGGGCTCTCCCAAGAGACCCAGTACTTC.

CDR3 amino acids: CASSLSPDTQYF. As DNA, the CDR3 is TGTGCCAGCAGCTTATCCCCAGATACGCAGTATTTT. V usage is TRBV7-9 and J usage is TRBJ2-3; D gene uncertain. This CDR3 is 12 amino acids long. V lost 2 bases to trimming and J lost 4 bases, with 4 bases between them. CDR1 and CDR2 from the germline V gene are SEHNR and FQNEAQ (reference sequence).

The V call is TRBV11-2, the J call TRBJ2-3, with 16 positions matching TRBD2. Trimming at V came to 0 bases and at J to 5 bases, leaving 8 bases not matched to a gene. The CDR3 is 19 residues long. Germline CDR1 SGHAT, CDR2 FQNNGV. The CDR3 protein is CASSLEGLAGGFTVDTQYF. The CDR3 DNA reads as TGTGCCAGCAGCTTAGAGGGACTAGCGGGGGGGTTCACAGTAGATACGCAGTATTTT.

The chain employs TRBV30 and TRBJ1-2; D is perhaps TRBD1 (5 bases). There are 12 residues in the CDR3. Per germline, CDR1 GTSNPN and CDR2 SVGIG (reference sequence). V lost 3 bases, J lost 7 bases, and 12 bases lay in between. DNA for the CDR3: TGTGCCTGGAGCCTAGGGGACTTTGGCTACACCTTC. Amino acid sequence: CAWSLGDFGYTF.

The chain carries TRBV30 and TRBJ2-3; D gene ambiguous. From germline, CDR1 is GTSNPN and CDR2 SVGIG (reference sequence). The CDR3 is made up of 11 amino acids. Deletions cut 6 bases from V and 2 bases from J, with 6 bases between. CDR3 loop: CACRYTDTQYF. CDR3 in DNA: TGTGCCTGCCGATACACAGATACGCAGTATTTT.

J is TRBJ2-5 and V is TRBV15; TRBD1 might be the D (6 bases). The end of the DNA is better explained by TRBJ2-7, so the J call may be wrong. Germline V gene sequence: CDR1 LNHNV, CDR2 YYDKDF (reference sequence). This CDR3 comprises 13 residues. CDR3 residues: CATSQIQGIEQYF. The CDR3 DNA sequence: TGTGCCACCTCTCAAATACAGGGTATCGAGCAGTACTTC.

This clone was counted a single time. The chain couples TRBV9 to TRBJ2-5; the match to TRBD2 covers 8 bases. Germline loops: CDR1 SGDLS, CDR2 YYNGEE. The CDR3 extends over 16 amino acids. The J segment lost 4 bases and the V segment lost 0 bases, leaving 8 bases of the junction unmatched. CDR3 sequence: CASSVGSGNYGETQYF. The DNA for the CDR3 is TGTGCCAGCAGCGTAGGTAGCGGGAACTACGGAGAGACCCAGTACTTC.

This chain connects TRBV9 to TRBJ2-5; weak D call: TRBD1 (6 bases). The germline V gene has CDR1 SGDLS and CDR2 YYNGEE. This CDR3 is 16 amino acids long. Trimming took off 0 bases at V and 5 bases at J, with 17 bases between the two ends. CDR3 coding DNA: TGTGCCAGCAGCGTAGTAGGCCAGGGGTTTGTGGAGACCCAGTACTTC. It is translated as CASSVVGQGFVETQYF. Full variable domain (rest looked up from reference TRBV9 and TRBJ2-5): DSGVTQTPKHLITATGQRVTLRCSPRSGDLSVYWYQQSLDQGLQFLIQYYNGEERAKGNILERFSAQQFPDLHSELNLSSLELGDSALYFCASSVVGQGFVETQYFGPGTRLLVL.

This clone was counted only a few times. The V and J genes are TRBV6-5 and TRBJ1-6, with a tentative D call TRBD1 (5 bases). The CDR3 covers 15 residues. Per the germline V gene, CDR1 is MNHEY and CDR2 is SVGAGI. V lost 0 bases, J lost 7 bases, and 10 bases lay in between. CDR3 region: CASSYSQGLNSPLHF. The CDR3 DNA reads TGTGCCAGCAGTTACTCGCAGGGTTTGAATTCACCCCTCCACTTT.

This sequence joins TRBV29-1 and TRBJ2-7, with 10 bases lining up with TRBD2. V lost 5 bases to trimming and J lost 2 bases; unmatched junction nucleotides: 6. Germline V gives CDR1 SQVTM, CDR2 ANQGSEA. The CDR3 has 14 residues. This chain's CDR3 is CSVLRTSGPYEQYF. In nucleotides, the CDR3 is TGCAGCGTTCTCAGGACTAGCGGCCCCTACGAGCAGTACTTC.

The chain combines TRBV27 with TRBJ2-1; 11 bases are shared with TRBD2. V shed 8 bases, J shed 4 bases, and the junction held 7 bases outside the gene matches. The CDR3 consists of 15 residues. Germline CDR1 is MNHEY and CDR2 is SMNVEV (reference sequence). The CDR3 sequence: CASVVAGGLYNEQFF. As DNA, the CDR3 is TGTGCCAGCGTAGTAGCGGGGGGGCTTTACAATGAGCAGTTCTTC.

The chain uses TRBV9 and TRBJ2-3; 9 nucleotides match TRBD2. The CDR3 runs 15 residues. CDR1 SGDLS and CDR2 YYNGEE come from the germline V gene. The J segment lost 0 bases and the V segment lost 2 bases, leaving 1 base of the junction unmatched. CDR3 bases: TGTGCCAGCAGCGTCGGACTAGCGAGCACAGATACGCAGTATTTT. This codes for CASSVGLASTDTQYF. Complete variable domain (other parts from reference TRBV9 and TRBJ2-3): DSGVTQTPKHLITATGQRVTLRCSPRSGDLSVYWYQQSLDQGLQFLIQYYNGEERAKGNILERFSAQQFPDLHSELNLSSLELGDSALYFCASSVGLASTDTQYFGPGTRLTVL.

The chain links TRBV6-5 to TRBJ2-3, with TRBD2 identical over 7 bases. Germline V gives CDR1 MNHEY, CDR2 SVGAGI. The length of the CDR3 is 14 residues. Losses at the gene ends were 0 bases for V and 8 bases for J; bases not matched to a gene: 5. This chain's CDR3 is CASSYSWGGSTQYF. CDR3 DNA sequence: TGTGCCAGCAGTTACTCTTGGGGAGGGAGTACGCAGTATTTT.

The genes are TRBV10-3 and TRBJ2-6; 8 nucleotides align to TRBD1. The ends lost 10 bases at V and 8 bases at J; junction bases unmatched: 10. Germline CDR1 is ENHRY and CDR2 is SYGVKD. The CDR3 is 14 amino acids. The CDR3 DNA reads as TGTGCCAGCTCCGGGACAGGCTCTTCCAACGTCCTGACTTTC. This translates into CASSGTGSSNVLTF.

Comment on this clone: Distinct nucleotide sequences in the sample also encode this CDR3. The gene calls are TRBV6-5 and TRBJ2-5, with TRBD1 identical over 8 bases. CDR3 length: 14 residues. V was pared by 4 bases and J by 5 bases, with 6 bases of the junction left unmatched. Per germline, CDR1 MNHEY and CDR2 SVGAGI. The CDR3: CASSSTGGRETQYF. CDR3 coding DNA: TGTGCCAGCAGTTCAACAGGGGGACGGGAGACCCAGTACTTC.

The chain has TRBV4-2 and TRBJ2-7; 8 positions agree with TRBD2. Trimming at V came to 1 base and at J to 1 base, leaving 9 bases not matched to a gene. This CDR3 has 17 amino acids. The germline V gene encodes CDR1 LGHNA and CDR2 YNFKEQ. CDR3 loop: CASSQVGGSGVSYEQYF. The CDR3 nucleotides are TGTGCCAGCAGCCAAGTTGGGGGTAGCGGGGTGTCCTACGAGCAGTACTTC.

The V call is TRBV2, the J call TRBJ1-4, with 7 bases that match TRBD1. V shed 3 bases, J shed 14 bases, and the junction held 6 bases outside the gene matches. Per germline, CDR1 SNHLY and CDR2 FYNNEI. The CDR3 spans 12 residues. CDR3 nucleotides: TGTGCCAGCAGTGAGAGGGGGCAGGTTCTGTTTTTT. This sequence encodes CASSERGQVLFF.

The chain is built from TRBV7-2 and TRBJ2-1, with 7 nucleotides matching TRBD2. Germline loops: CDR1 SGHTA, CDR2 FQGNSA. The CDR3 sequence is 13 residues long. The ends lost 5 bases at V and 8 bases at J; junction bases unmatched: 6. CDR3 amino acids: CASSGVTSDEQFF. The DNA of the CDR3 is TGTGCCAGCAGCGGTGTAACTAGCGATGAGCAGTTCTTC. Looking up the rest from reference TRBV7-2 and TRBJ2-1 gives the full variable domain: GAGVSQSPSNKVTEKGKDVELRCDPISGHTALYWYRQSLGQGLEFLIYFQGNSAPDKSGLPSDRFSAERTGGSVSTLTIQRTQQEDSAVYLCASSGVTSDEQFFGPGTRLTVL.

The rearrangement uses TRBV6-6 and TRBJ1-3, with no clear D. V gave up 2 bases and J gave up 8 bases, with 13 bases separating them. Germline V gives CDR1 MNHNY, CDR2 SVGAGI (reference sequence). The CDR3 loop spans 14 amino acids. The CDR3 DNA sequence: TGTGCCAGCAGTTACCCGGGTCCCGAATACACCATATATTTT. Residues: CASSYPGPEYTIYF.